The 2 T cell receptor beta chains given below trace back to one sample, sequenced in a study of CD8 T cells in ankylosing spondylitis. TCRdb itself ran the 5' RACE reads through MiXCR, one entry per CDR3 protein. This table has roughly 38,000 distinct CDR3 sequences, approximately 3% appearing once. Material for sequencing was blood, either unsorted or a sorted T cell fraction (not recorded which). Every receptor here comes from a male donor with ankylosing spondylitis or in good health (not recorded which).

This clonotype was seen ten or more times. CDR3 residues: CASSPVGPYNEQFF. DNA for the CDR3: TGTGCCAGCAGCCCCGTGGGGCCCTACAATGAGCAGTTCTTC. This rearrangement joins TRBV9 to TRBJ2-1; TRBD1 might be the D (5 bases). CDR3 length: 14 amino acids. The V end was cut by 4 bases, the J end by 2 bases, with 10 bases between. Looked up from germline, CDR1 is SGDLS and CDR2 is YYNGEE.

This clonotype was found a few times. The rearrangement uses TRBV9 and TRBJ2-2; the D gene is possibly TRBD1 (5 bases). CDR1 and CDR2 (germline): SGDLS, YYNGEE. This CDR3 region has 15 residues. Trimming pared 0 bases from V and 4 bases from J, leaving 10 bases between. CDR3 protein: CASSVAVGRTGELFF. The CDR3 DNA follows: TGTGCCAGCAGCGTAGCTGTGGGGCGCACCGGGGAGCTGTTTTTT.